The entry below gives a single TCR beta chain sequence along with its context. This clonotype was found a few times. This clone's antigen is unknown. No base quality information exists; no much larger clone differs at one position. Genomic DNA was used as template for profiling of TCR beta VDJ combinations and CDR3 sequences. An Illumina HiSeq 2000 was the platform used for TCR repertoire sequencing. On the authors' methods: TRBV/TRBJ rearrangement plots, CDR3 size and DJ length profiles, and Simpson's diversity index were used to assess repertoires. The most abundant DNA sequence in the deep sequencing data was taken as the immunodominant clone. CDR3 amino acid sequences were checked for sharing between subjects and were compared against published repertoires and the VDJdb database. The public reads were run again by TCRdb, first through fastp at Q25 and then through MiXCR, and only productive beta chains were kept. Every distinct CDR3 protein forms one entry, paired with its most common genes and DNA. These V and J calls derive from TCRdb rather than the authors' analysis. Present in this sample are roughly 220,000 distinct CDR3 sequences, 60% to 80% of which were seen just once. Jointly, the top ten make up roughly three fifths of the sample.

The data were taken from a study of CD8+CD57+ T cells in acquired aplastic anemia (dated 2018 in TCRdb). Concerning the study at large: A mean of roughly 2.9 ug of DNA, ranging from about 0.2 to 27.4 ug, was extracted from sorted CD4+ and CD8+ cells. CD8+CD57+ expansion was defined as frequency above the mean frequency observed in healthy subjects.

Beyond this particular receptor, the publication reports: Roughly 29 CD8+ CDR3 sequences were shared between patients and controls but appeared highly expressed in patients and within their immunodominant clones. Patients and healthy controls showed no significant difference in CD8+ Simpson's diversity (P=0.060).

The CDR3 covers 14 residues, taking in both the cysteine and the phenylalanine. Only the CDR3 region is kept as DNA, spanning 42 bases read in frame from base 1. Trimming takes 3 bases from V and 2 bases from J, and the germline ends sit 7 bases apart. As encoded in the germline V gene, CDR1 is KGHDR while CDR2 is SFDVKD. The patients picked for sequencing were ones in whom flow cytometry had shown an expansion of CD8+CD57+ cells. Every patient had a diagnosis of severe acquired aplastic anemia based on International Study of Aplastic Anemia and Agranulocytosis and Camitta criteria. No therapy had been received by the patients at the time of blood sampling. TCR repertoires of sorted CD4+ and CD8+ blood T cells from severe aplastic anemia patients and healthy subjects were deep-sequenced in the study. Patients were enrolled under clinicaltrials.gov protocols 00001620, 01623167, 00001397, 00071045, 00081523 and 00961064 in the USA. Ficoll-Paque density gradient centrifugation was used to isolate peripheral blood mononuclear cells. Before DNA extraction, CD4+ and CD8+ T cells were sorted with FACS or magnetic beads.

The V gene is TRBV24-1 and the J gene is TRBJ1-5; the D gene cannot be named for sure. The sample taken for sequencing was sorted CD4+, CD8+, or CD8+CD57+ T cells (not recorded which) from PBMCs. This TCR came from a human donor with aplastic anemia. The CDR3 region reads CATSDTVGNQPQHF. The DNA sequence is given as TGTGCCACCAGTGATACGGTTGGCAATCAGCCCCAGCATTTT.